Listed below are T cell receptor beta chains from one sample, sequenced in a study of shared clonotypes between healthy human individuals. Sequenced by immunoSEQ multiplex PCR; TCRdb stores in-frame clones only, minus some. The sample holds approximately 530,000 clones; around 96% are singletons and the top ten take about 0.06%. The sample taken for sequencing was naive CD4+ T cells sorted from blood. All receptors derive from a woman in her 30s in good health. CDR3s include the opening cysteine and the closing phenylalanine or tryptophan. The order of the fields is J gene, V gene, clone size, D gene, CDR3 DNA, CDR3 protein. The D gene is left open where the match is weak. Only part of the rows carry a size: once, few, many, or a class if the clone is expanded.

J gene: TRBJ1-5
V gene: TRBV10-3
clone size: NA
D gene: NA
CDR3 DNA: TGTGCCATCAGTGAGTCCGCGCAGTCCCAGCCCCAGCATTTT
CDR3 protein: CAISESAQSQPQHF

J gene: TRBJ2-7
V gene: TRBV25-1
clone size: once
D gene: NA
CDR3 DNA: TGTGCCAGCAGTGAATTAAACTACGAGCAGTACTTC
CDR3 protein: CASSELNYEQYF

J gene: TRBJ2-7
V gene: TRBV6-1
clone size: NA
D gene: NA
CDR3 DNA: TGTGCCAGCAGTGAAGTGGACGGGACCTACGAGCAGTACTTC
CDR3 protein: CASSEVDGTYEQYF

J gene: TRBJ2-7
V gene: TRBV18
clone size: NA
D gene: TRBD2
CDR3 DNA: TGTGCCAGCTCAGCGACTAGCGGGGCTACGGGGGAGCAGTACTTC
CDR3 protein: CASSATSGATGEQYF

J gene: TRBJ1-1
V gene: TRBV28
clone size: NA
D gene: NA
CDR3 DNA: TGTGCCAGCAGCACACAAGACGAAGCTTTCTTT
CDR3 protein: CASSTQDEAFF

J gene: TRBJ2-6
V gene: TRBV19
clone size: NA
D gene: TRBD2
CDR3 DNA: TGTGCCGCGGGGGGGGGAACCCCCTCTGGGGCCAACGTCCTGACTTTC
CDR3 protein: CAAGGGTPSGANVLTF

J gene: TRBJ2-7
V gene: TRBV30
clone size: NA
D gene: TRBD2
CDR3 DNA: TGTGCCTGGACTCGGACTAGCGCGACCTACGAGCAGTACTTC
CDR3 protein: CAWTRTSATYEQYF

J gene: TRBJ2-5
V gene: TRBV6-5
clone size: NA
D gene: NA
CDR3 DNA: TGTGCCAGCAGTTACTCGATACCGATCCAAGAGACCCAGTACTTC
CDR3 protein: CASSYSIPIQETQYF

J gene: TRBJ2-7
V gene: TRBV7-2
clone size: NA
D gene: NA
CDR3 DNA: TGTGCCAGCAGCTTATATCGGGGGCCCTACGAGCAGTACTTC
CDR3 protein: CASSLYRGPYEQYF

J gene: TRBJ1-6
V gene: TRBV2
clone size: NA
D gene: NA
CDR3 DNA: TGTGCCAGCAGGGGGGGCCGGGTTAATTCACCCCTCCACTTT
CDR3 protein: CASRGGRVNSPLHF

J gene: TRBJ2-7
V gene: TRBV28
clone size: NA
D gene: NA
CDR3 DNA: TGTGCCACCCGGGCGCGATACGAGCAGTACTTC
CDR3 protein: CATRARYEQYF

J gene: TRBJ2-2
V gene: TRBV5-1
clone size: NA
D gene: TRBD2
CDR3 DNA: TGCGCCAGCAGCTTGGGTGGGACTAGCGGGAGAAATTACACCGGGGAGCTGTTTTTT
CDR3 protein: CASSLGGTSGRNYTGELFF

J gene: TRBJ2-7
V gene: TRBV18
clone size: NA
D gene: TRBD2
CDR3 DNA: TGTGCCAGCTCAACCGGGACTAGCGGGATTGGGACCTACGAGCAGTACTTC
CDR3 protein: CASSTGTSGIGTYEQYF

J gene: TRBJ2-2
V gene: TRBV2
clone size: NA
D gene: NA
CDR3 DNA: TGTGCCAGCCGAATCAGCACCGGGGAGCTGTTTTTT
CDR3 protein: CASRISTGELFF

J gene: TRBJ2-4
V gene: TRBV30
clone size: NA
D gene: TRBD2
CDR3 DNA: TGTGCCGCCACCCGGGGGGTAAACATTCAGTACTTC
CDR3 protein: CAATRGVNIQYF

J gene: TRBJ2-1
V gene: TRBV28
clone size: NA
D gene: NA
CDR3 DNA: TGTGCCAGCAACCAGGGAGATGGGAATGAGCAGTTCTTC
CDR3 protein: CASNQGDGNEQFF

J gene: TRBJ1-2
V gene: TRBV28
clone size: NA
D gene: NA
CDR3 DNA: TGTGCCAGCAGTTTCGGTCTGCATGGCTACACCTTC
CDR3 protein: CASSFGLHGYTF

J gene: TRBJ1-4
V gene: TRBV6-5
clone size: NA
D gene: TRBD1
CDR3 DNA: TGTGCCACACAGGGGATAACTAATGAAAAACTGTTTTTT
CDR3 protein: CATQGITNEKLFF

J gene: TRBJ2-7
V gene: TRBV27
clone size: NA
D gene: TRBD2
CDR3 DNA: TGTGCCAGCAGTCCCCTGGGAGGGACTAGCGGGAGCCAGCAGTACTTC
CDR3 protein: CASSPLGGTSGSQQYF

J gene: TRBJ2-3
V gene: TRBV10-3
clone size: NA
D gene: NA
CDR3 DNA: TGTGCCATCAGTGTACATGGCGAAGATACGCAGTATTTT
CDR3 protein: CAISVHGEDTQYF

J gene: TRBJ1-2
V gene: TRBV2
clone size: few
D gene: NA
CDR3 DNA: TGTGCCAGCAGTGAGAGGGACTATGGCTACACCTTC
CDR3 protein: CASSERDYGYTF

J gene: TRBJ1-5
V gene: TRBV19
clone size: NA
D gene: NA
CDR3 DNA: TGTGCCAGTAGTATTCGGGGGTCTTTAGGGGATATCAACAATCAGCCCCAGCATTTT
CDR3 protein: CASSIRGSLGDINNQPQHF

J gene: TRBJ2-2
V gene: TRBV19
clone size: NA
D gene: NA
CDR3 DNA: TGTGCCAGTAAGGGCTGGAGGGCCCCCGGGGAGCTGTTTTTT
CDR3 protein: CASKGWRAPGELFF

J gene: TRBJ2-1
V gene: TRBV7-9
clone size: NA
D gene: NA
CDR3 DNA: TGTGCCAGCAGCCAAGTGGCAAATGAGCAGTTCTTC
CDR3 protein: CASSQVANEQFF

J gene: TRBJ2-1
V gene: TRBV30
clone size: NA
D gene: NA
CDR3 DNA: TGTGCCACCAGACTGGGAGAGTGGGAGCAGTTCTTC
CDR3 protein: CATRLGEWEQFF

J gene: TRBJ2-5
V gene: TRBV6-1
clone size: once
D gene: NA
CDR3 DNA: TGTGCCAGCAGTGTCAGGGGGGACCGAAATACCCAAGAGACCCAGTACTTC
CDR3 protein: CASSVRGDRNTQETQYF

J gene: TRBJ2-7
V gene: TRBV6-1
clone size: NA
D gene: NA
CDR3 DNA: TGTGCCAGCAGTGGACAATTCTACGAGCAGTACTTC
CDR3 protein: CASSGQFYEQYF

J gene: TRBJ1-1
V gene: TRBV25-1
clone size: once
D gene: TRBD1
CDR3 DNA: TGTGCCAGCAGTGCCCCGGACAGGGGGCTTTCTGAAGCTTTCTTT
CDR3 protein: CASSAPDRGLSEAFF

J gene: TRBJ1-2
V gene: TRBV18
clone size: NA
D gene: NA
CDR3 DNA: TGTGCCAGCTCACAAACCGGACAACCGAACTATGGCTACACCTTC
CDR3 protein: CASSQTGQPNYGYTF

J gene: TRBJ2-3
V gene: TRBV2
clone size: once
D gene: TRBD1
CDR3 DNA: TGTGCCAGCAGTTTAGGGACAGGCCACACAGATACGCAGTATTTT
CDR3 protein: CASSLGTGHTDTQYF

J gene: TRBJ2-5
V gene: TRBV2
clone size: NA
D gene: NA
CDR3 DNA: TGTGCCAGCAGCTTGGGACTCCAATCTTACTCAGAGACCCAGTACTTC
CDR3 protein: CASSLGLQSYSETQYF

J gene: TRBJ1-2
V gene: TRBV6-1
clone size: NA
D gene: NA
CDR3 DNA: TGTGCCAGCAGTGATTTCGGGGGGGACTATGGCTACACCTTC
CDR3 protein: CASSDFGGDYGYTF

J gene: TRBJ2-7
V gene: TRBV7-9
clone size: NA
D gene: NA
CDR3 DNA: TGTGCCAGCAGCTCACCCAACCGCTACGAGCAGTACTTC
CDR3 protein: CASSSPNRYEQYF

J gene: TRBJ2-3
V gene: TRBV9
clone size: NA
D gene: TRBD1
CDR3 DNA: TGTGCCAGCAGCACCACAGGGGGAGAAGAAGATACGCAGTATTTT
CDR3 protein: CASSTTGGEEDTQYF

J gene: TRBJ2-3
V gene: TRBV28
clone size: NA
D gene: TRBD2
CDR3 DNA: TGTGCCAGCAGGTGGACTAGCGGCACAGATACGCAGTATTTT
CDR3 protein: CASRWTSGTDTQYF

J gene: TRBJ1-4
V gene: TRBV29-1
clone size: NA
D gene: NA
CDR3 DNA: TGCAGTGTACAGAGACCTAATGAAAAACTGTTTTTT
CDR3 protein: CSVQRPNEKLFF

J gene: TRBJ1-3
V gene: TRBV6-6
clone size: NA
D gene: NA
CDR3 DNA: TGTGCCAGCAGTACCCCACAGGCCTACTCTGGAAACACCATATATTTT
CDR3 protein: CASSTPQAYSGNTIYF

J gene: TRBJ2-1
V gene: TRBV10-1
clone size: NA
D gene: NA
CDR3 DNA: TGCGCCAGCAGTGAGTCGTCGGTAGCGGTCAATGAGCAGTTCTTC
CDR3 protein: CASSESSVAVNEQFF

J gene: TRBJ1-5
V gene: TRBV2
clone size: NA
D gene: TRBD1
CDR3 DNA: TGTGCCAGCACTGGACAGGGGTTAGGCAATCAGCCCCAGCATTTT
CDR3 protein: CASTGQGLGNQPQHF

J gene: TRBJ1-4
V gene: TRBV5-1
clone size: once
D gene: NA
CDR3 DNA: TGCGCCAGCAGCTTCTCTCCTGGGGCAGCCGAAAAACTGTTTTTT
CDR3 protein: CASSFSPGAAEKLFF

J gene: TRBJ2-3
V gene: TRBV5-6
clone size: NA
D gene: NA
CDR3 DNA: TGTGCCAGCAGCTTGGCCGTGGCCCTAGACACAGATACGCAGTATTTT
CDR3 protein: CASSLAVALDTDTQYF

J gene: TRBJ2-1
V gene: TRBV11-2
clone size: NA
D gene: NA
CDR3 DNA: TGTGCCAGCAGCTTAGATTCTTACAATGAGCAGTTCTTC
CDR3 protein: CASSLDSYNEQFF

J gene: TRBJ2-7
V gene: TRBV30
clone size: NA
D gene: TRBD1
CDR3 DNA: TGTGCCTGGAGTGTGGACAGGAACCACGAGCAGTACTTC
CDR3 protein: CAWSVDRNHEQYF